The 20 T cell receptor beta chains below all came from one sample that was sequenced in a study of T cell responses to AZD1222 COVID-19 vaccine. TCRdb's table, derived via immunoSEQ multiplex PCR, lists solely in-frame clones and lacks some. The sample includes around 150,000 clones, 90% of them seen just once. The source material was peripheral blood, sampled 28 days after the second AZD1222 dose. The receptors originated from an adult who received the AZD1222 COVID-19 vaccine.

The V call is TRBV27, the J call TRBJ2-3, with 8 bases identical to TRBD2. This CDR3 is built from 16 residues. Looked up from germline, CDR1 is MNHEY and CDR2 is SMNVEV (reference sequence). V lost 3 bases to trimming and J lost 7 bases; unmatched junction nucleotides: 12. CDR3 loop: CASSFLGGRYENTQYF. The DNA of the CDR3 is TGTGCCAGCAGTTTCCTTGGCGGGAGGTATGAAAATACGCAGTATTTT.

The rearrangement links TRBV7-2 to TRBJ2-1, with D perhaps TRBD2 (6 bases). This CDR3 region has 14 residues. Germline V gene lookup returns CDR1 SGHTA and CDR2 FQGNSA. V was cut by 5 bases and J by 3 bases, with 11 bases left in between. DNA for the CDR3: TGTGCCAGCAGCACGCGGGGCAGCTACAATGAGCAGTTCTTC. Its translation is CASSTRGSYNEQFF.

This clone has just one count. The CDR3 DNA follows: TGTGCCAGCAGTGCGGGACTAGCGGGACCCGATACGCAGTATTTT. The encoded protein is CASSAGLAGPDTQYF. The chain combines TRBV2 with TRBJ2-3; 13 positions agree with TRBD2. With V trimmed by 4 bases and J by 6 bases, 4 bases remained unmatched. This CDR3 is 15 amino acids long. The germline gives CDR1 SNHLY, CDR2 FYNNEI.

The V call is TRBV5-6, the J call TRBJ2-1; 9 nucleotides match TRBD2. Germline V lookup: CDR1 SGHDT, CDR2 YYEEEE. V dropped 0 bases and J dropped 9; count of bases not matched to a gene: 10. The CDR3 loop spans 16 amino acids. The CDR3 nucleotides read TGTGCCAGCAGCTTGGGCCCTAGCGGGACACGGGTTGAGCAGTTCTTC. It yields the protein CASSLGPSGTRVEQFF. The full variable domain, rest sourced from reference TRBV5-6 and TRBJ2-1, is DAGVTQSPTHLIKTRGQQVTLRCSPKSGHDTVSWYQQALGQGPQFIFQYYEEEERQRGNFPDRFSGHQFPNYSSELNVNALLLGDSALYLCASSLGPSGTRVEQFFGPGTRLTVL.

Here the CDR3 DNA reads TGTGCCAGCAACCCGATTCCAGGGGGAGATCAGCCCCAGCATTTT. It encodes CASNPIPGGDQPQHF. The V and J genes are TRBV6-6 and TRBJ1-5; 7 bases align to TRBD1. CDR1 and CDR2 (germline): MNHNY, SVGAGI (reference sequence). The CDR3 is 15 residues long. The J segment lost 5 bases and the V segment lost 7 bases, leaving 11 bases of the junction unmatched.

This chain uses TRBV28 with TRBJ1-2; 7 bases align to TRBD1. The length of the CDR3 is 13 residues. Germline V gene data show CDR1 as MDHEN and CDR2 as SYDVKM. Losses at the gene ends were 5 bases for V and 8 bases for J; bases not matched to a gene: 8. The CDR3 DNA reads TGTGCCAGCAGTCTCGACAGGGTGAGAGGCTACACCTTC. This sequence encodes CASSLDRVRGYTF.

This rearrangement joins TRBV3-1 (or the pseudogene TRBV3-2) to TRBJ1-2, with D possibly TRBD1 on 6 matching bases. The CDR3 sequence is 14 residues long. Germline V gene lookup returns CDR1 LGHDT and CDR2 YNNKEL (reference sequence). V was trimmed by 0 bases and J by 7 bases, leaving 12 bases between them. CDR3 sequence: CASSQDRARGGYTF. DNA of the CDR3: TGTGCCAGCAGCCAAGATCGGGCCAGGGGTGGCTACACCTTC.

The chain combines TRBV29-1 with TRBJ1-2; the match to TRBD1 covers 8 bases. Germline loops: CDR1 SQVTM, CDR2 ANQGSEA. The CDR3 is 11 residues long. V was pared by 4 bases and J by 10 bases, with 5 bases of the junction left unmatched. The CDR3 DNA sequence: TGCAGCGTTGCCAGGGGGCTTGACTACACCTTC. Translated, it gives CSVARGLDYTF.

V is TRBV7-6 and J is TRBJ2-3; 10 nucleotides align to TRBD2. The junction had 7 bases not matched to a gene; V was cut back by 1 base and J by 3 bases. Germline CDR1 reads SGHVS; CDR2 reads FNYEAQ. CDR3 length: 17 amino acids. The CDR3 is CASSLVSSGRGTDTQYF. In DNA form, the CDR3 reads TGTGCCAGCAGCTTAGTCTCTAGCGGGAGAGGAACAGATACGCAGTATTTT. Full variable domain (remainder filled in from reference TRBV7-6 and TRBJ2-3): GAGVSQSPRYKVTKRGQDVALRCDPISGHVSLYWYRQALGQGPEFLTYFNYEAQQDKSGLPNDRFSAERPEGSISTLTIQRTEQRDSAMYRCASSLVSSGRGTDTQYFGPGTRLTVL.

The V gene is TRBV6-5, the J gene TRBJ2-7, with D perhaps TRBD2 (6 bases). The CDR3 contains 15 residues. The germline V and J ends were trimmed by 4 bases and 2 bases, with 15 bases remaining between them. CDR1 is MNHEY and CDR2 is SVGAGI in the germline V gene. The CDR3 DNA sequence: TGTGCCAGCAGTTCTACCCGGGACTTCACCTACGAGCAGTACTTC. It codes for CASSSTRDFTYEQYF.

The chain carries TRBV5-1 and TRBJ1-1; TRBD1 aligns across 7 bases. Trimming took 2 bases from V and 8 from J; bases not matched to a gene: 6. In germline, CDR1 is SGHRS, CDR2 YFSETQ. CDR3 length equals 13 residues. Written as DNA, the CDR3 is TGCGCCAGCAGCTTTCGGACAGGCCCCGAAGCTTTCTTT. Its translation is CASSFRTGPEAFF.

The chain links TRBV3-1 (or the pseudogene TRBV3-2) to TRBJ1-1; D unresolved. V was clipped by 4 bases and J by 4 bases, with 13 bases between them. The germline V gene encodes CDR1 LGHDT and CDR2 YNNKEL (reference sequence). The CDR3 is made up of 14 amino acids. The CDR3 sequence is CASSRTQTRTEAFF. As DNA, the CDR3 is TGTGCCAGCAGCCGAACTCAGACTCGCACTGAAGCTTTCTTT.

The chain is built from TRBV5-1 and TRBJ2-3; TRBD1 is a possible D gene (5 bases). The CDR3 contains 13 residues. V was pared by 4 bases and J by 2 bases, with 8 bases between. Germline V lookup: CDR1 SGHRS, CDR2 YFSETQ. As DNA, the CDR3 is TGCGCCAGCAGCCCAGGACACACAGATACGCAGTATTTT. Its translation is CASSPGHTDTQYF.

The chain couples TRBV5-1 to TRBJ1-2; 8 bases align to TRBD1. V trimming: 5 bases; J trimming: 7 bases; junction bases outside the gene matches: 7. The CDR3 extends over 13 amino acids. Germline-derived CDR1 and CDR2 are SGHRS and YFSETQ. For the CDR3, the DNA is TGCGCCAGCAGAACAGGGGGAGGTGGTGGCTACACCTTC. It codes for CASRTGGGGGYTF.

The gene calls are TRBV27 and TRBJ2-7; 7 positions agree with TRBD1. The CDR3 contains 15 residues. V lost 6 bases and J lost 3; bases outside the gene matches: 11. Germline V gene sequence: CDR1 MNHEY, CDR2 SMNVEV (reference sequence). CDR3 sequence reads: CASSRQGQKDYEQYF. In DNA form, the CDR3 reads TGTGCCAGCAGCCGCCAGGGACAGAAAGACTACGAGCAGTACTTC.

The chain recombines TRBV27 with TRBJ2-1; TRBD2 aligns across 10 bases. The CDR3 totals 16 residues. Unmatched junction bases numbered 7, after V lost 5 bases and J lost 3 bases. Germline CDR1 reads MNHEY; CDR2 reads SMNVEV (reference sequence). The CDR3 DNA reads TGTGCCAGCAGTCCGTCTCTAGCGGGGGTCTACAATGAGCAGTTCTTC. As protein: CASSPSLAGVYNEQFF.

CDR3 in DNA: TGTGCCAGCAGTTACGTCGGGGGCTCTAATCAGCCCCAGCATTTT. This encodes CASSYVGGSNQPQHF. This sequence joins TRBV6-5 and TRBJ1-5, with D perhaps matching TRBD1 (6 bases). There are 15 residues in the CDR3. V was pared by 2 bases and J by 4 bases, with 12 bases between. Germline V gene data show CDR1 as MNHEY and CDR2 as SVGAGI.

This rearrangement joins TRBV2 to TRBJ2-7; D gene uncertain. Per the germline V gene, CDR1 is SNHLY and CDR2 is FYNNEI. CDR3 size: 14 residues. V was pared by 4 bases and J by 2 bases, with 12 bases between. The CDR3: CASSVGQKTYEQYF. CDR3 bases: TGTGCCAGCAGTGTAGGCCAGAAGACCTACGAGCAGTACTTC.

The genes are TRBV4-1 and TRBJ2-7; D could derive from TRBD1 or TRBD2 (5 bases each). CDR1 and CDR2 (germline): MGHRA, YSYEKL. There are 14 residues in the CDR3. Trimming stripped 1 base from V and 5 bases from J, with 12 bases between. The CDR3 DNA sequence: TGCGCCAGCAGCCAAGGATCAGGGAGAGACGAGCAGTACTTC. The encoded protein is CASSQGSGRDEQYF.

The chain couples TRBV2 to TRBJ1-5; maybe TRBD1 (5 bases). The germline V gene has CDR1 SNHLY and CDR2 FYNNEI. CDR3 length: 16 amino acids. V was clipped by 6 bases and J by 8 bases, with 23 bases between them. The chain's CDR3 is CASSGNSGLPGEPQHF. The DNA of the CDR3 is TGTGCCAGCAGCGGAAACTCAGGGCTCCCCGGGGAGCCCCAGCATTTT.